This entry concerns a single TCR beta chain. The antigen is undetermined. Germline V gene sequence: CDR1 SGHTA, CDR2 FQGNSA. V lost 0 bases to trimming and J lost 4 bases; unmatched junction nucleotides: 10. CDR3 length: 17 amino acids. This record belongs to a study of cytomegalovirus exposure and HLA in healthy donors. The PCR contained 60 Vbeta and 13 Jbeta primers. This table comes from immunoSEQ multiplex PCR, and its TCRdb copy is limited to in-frame clones, with some not included. The sample's table shows 200,000 or so clones. Study-wide findings and caveats: Confirmation was obtained in vitro that three CMV-associated chains are specific for CMV antigens. Previously analyzed data showed that most TCR beta V segments were productive at a frequency of about 87% or about 30%. One cluster of highly shared sequence variants probably arose as a sequencing artifact.

The rearrangement links TRBV7-2 to TRBJ2-7, with TRBD2 matching 9 bases. This receptor was taken from a boy between 10 and 17 years old in good health and CMV-seronegative. The sequenced sample consisted of PBMCs. The CDR3 DNA reads as TGTGCCAGCAGCTTAGCTCTTCTAGCGGGGACCGGATACGAGCAGTACTTC. It codes for CASSLALLAGTGYEQYF.